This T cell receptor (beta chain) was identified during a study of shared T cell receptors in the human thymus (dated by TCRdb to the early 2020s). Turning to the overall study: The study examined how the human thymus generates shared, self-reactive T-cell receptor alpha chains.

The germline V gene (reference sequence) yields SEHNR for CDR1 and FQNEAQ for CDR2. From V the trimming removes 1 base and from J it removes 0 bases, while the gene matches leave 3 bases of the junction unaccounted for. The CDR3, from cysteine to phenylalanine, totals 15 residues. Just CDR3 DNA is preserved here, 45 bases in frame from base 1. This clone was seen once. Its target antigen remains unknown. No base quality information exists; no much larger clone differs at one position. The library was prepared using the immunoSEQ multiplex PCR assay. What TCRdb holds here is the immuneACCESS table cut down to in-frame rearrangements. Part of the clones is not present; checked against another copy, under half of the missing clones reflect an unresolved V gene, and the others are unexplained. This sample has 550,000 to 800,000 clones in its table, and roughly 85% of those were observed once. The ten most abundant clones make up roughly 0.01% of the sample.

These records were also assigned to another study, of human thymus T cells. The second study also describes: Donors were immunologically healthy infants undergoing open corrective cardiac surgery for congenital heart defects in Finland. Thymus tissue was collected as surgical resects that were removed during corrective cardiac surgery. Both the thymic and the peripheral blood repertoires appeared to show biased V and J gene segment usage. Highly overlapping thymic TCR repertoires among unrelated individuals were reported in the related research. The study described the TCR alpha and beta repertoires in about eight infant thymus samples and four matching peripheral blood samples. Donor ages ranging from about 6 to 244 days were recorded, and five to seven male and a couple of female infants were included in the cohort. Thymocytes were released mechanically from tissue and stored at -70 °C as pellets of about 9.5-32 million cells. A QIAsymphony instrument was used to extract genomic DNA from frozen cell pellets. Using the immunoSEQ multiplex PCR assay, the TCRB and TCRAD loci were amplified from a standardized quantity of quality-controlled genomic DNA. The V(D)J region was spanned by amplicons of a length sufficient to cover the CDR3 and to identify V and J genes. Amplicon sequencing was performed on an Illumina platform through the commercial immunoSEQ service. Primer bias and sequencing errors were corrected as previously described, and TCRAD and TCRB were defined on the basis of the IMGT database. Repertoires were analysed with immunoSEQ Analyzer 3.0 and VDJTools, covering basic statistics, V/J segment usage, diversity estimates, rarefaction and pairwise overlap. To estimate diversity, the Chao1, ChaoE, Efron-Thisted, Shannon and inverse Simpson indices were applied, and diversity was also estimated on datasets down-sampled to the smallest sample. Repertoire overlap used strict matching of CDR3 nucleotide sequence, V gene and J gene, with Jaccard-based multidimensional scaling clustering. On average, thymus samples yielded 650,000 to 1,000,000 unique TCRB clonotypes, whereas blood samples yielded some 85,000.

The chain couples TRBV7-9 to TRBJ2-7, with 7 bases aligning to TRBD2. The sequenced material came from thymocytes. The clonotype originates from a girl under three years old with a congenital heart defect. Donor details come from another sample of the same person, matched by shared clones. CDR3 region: CASSLERDLSYEQYF. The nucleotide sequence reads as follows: TGTGCCAGCAGCTTAGAGCGGGATCTCTCCTACGAGCAGTACTTC.